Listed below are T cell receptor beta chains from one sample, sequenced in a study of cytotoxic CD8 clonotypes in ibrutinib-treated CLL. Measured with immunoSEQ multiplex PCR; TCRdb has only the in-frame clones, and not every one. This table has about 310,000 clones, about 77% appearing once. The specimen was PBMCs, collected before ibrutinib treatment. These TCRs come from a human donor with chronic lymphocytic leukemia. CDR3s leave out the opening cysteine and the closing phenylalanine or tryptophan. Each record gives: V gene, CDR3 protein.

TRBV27,ASSFRTDTEAF
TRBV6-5,ASSYAFSATEAF
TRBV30,AWGGLYEQY
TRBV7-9,ASSDWGELF
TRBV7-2,ASSSRQGLYEQY
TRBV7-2,ASSLAETQY
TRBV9,ASSVVGAGGKLF
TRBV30,AWSATLGIEAF
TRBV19,ASGSRLGVVSAEAF
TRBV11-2,ASRSGDGWPSNEQF
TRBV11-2,ASSLAGLHTEAF
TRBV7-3,ASSIGLYGQETQY
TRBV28,ASSFYRGRDSNQPQH
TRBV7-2,ASSPAAGRGFEQY
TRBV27,ASNTGTSSTDTQY
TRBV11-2,ASSLSGLRDGELF
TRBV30,AWSVAIYYGYT
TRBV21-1,ASSRHRPGRSANYGYT
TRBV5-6,ASSLQGVKANEKLF
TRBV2,ASSGWLSSTDTQY
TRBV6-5,ASSYIAGGVEQY
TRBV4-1,ASSQDRDRAYEQY
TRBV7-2,ASSLLGQQETQY
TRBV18,ASSHDNRGTVYEQY
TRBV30,AWSVSLGARGSNQPQH
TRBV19,ASSPGATQY
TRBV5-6,ASTPGLSTNYGYT
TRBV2,ATTGTSGYNEQF
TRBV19,ASSIVEYGTEAF
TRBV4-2,ASSQMTSKDTQY
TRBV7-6,ASSLGVGTYNEQF
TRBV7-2,ASSLTGTLNNEQF
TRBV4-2,ASSQGGGRPLYEQY
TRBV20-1,SATTGYEQY
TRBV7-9,ASRWGQGWGETQY
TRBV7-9,ASSSAGGINEQF
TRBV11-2,ASRHNRGSPGTEAF
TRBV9,ASSAGDRGWDEQY
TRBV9,ASSVGPGPDLYEQY
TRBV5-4,ASSSGQGAPYEQY
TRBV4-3,ASSQEGTGGYYGYT
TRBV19,ASRHRQDRAQPQH